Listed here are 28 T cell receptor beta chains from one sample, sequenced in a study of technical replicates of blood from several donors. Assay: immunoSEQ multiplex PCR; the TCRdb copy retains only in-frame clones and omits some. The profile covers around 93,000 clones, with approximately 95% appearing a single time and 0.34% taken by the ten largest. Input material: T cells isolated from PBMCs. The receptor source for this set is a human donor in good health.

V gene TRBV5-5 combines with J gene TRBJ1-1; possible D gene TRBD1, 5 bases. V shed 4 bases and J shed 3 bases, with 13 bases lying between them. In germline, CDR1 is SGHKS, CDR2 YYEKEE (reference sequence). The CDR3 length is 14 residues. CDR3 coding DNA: TGTGCCAGCAGCGTTACAGGTGCCCACACTGAAGCTTTCTTT. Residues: CASSVTGAHTEAFF.

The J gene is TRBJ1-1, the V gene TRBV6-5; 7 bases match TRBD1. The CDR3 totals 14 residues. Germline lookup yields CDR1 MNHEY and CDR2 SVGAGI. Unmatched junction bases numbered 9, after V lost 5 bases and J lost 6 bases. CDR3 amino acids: CASSQTGPWAEAFF. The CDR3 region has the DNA TGTGCCAGCAGTCAGACAGGGCCGTGGGCTGAAGCTTTCTTT.

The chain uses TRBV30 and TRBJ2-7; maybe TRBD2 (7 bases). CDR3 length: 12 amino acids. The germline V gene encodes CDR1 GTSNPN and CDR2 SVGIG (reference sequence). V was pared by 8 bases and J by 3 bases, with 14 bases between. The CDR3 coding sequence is TGTGCCGAGGGGGGGGAAGACTACGAGCAGTACTTC. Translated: CAEGGEDYEQYF. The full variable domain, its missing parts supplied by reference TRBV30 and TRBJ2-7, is SQTIHQWPATLVQPVGSPLSLECTVEGTSNPNLYWYRQAAGRGLQLLFYSVGIGQISSEVPQNLSASRPQDRQFILSSKKLLLSDSGFYLCAEGGEDYEQYFGPGTRLTVT.

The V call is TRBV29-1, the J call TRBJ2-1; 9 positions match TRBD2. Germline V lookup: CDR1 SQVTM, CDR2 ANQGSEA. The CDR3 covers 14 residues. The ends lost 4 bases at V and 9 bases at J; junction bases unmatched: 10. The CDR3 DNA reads TGCAGCGTTGTTCTGGCGCGGGAGGGAGGTGAGCAGTTCTTC. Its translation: CSVVLAREGGEQFF.

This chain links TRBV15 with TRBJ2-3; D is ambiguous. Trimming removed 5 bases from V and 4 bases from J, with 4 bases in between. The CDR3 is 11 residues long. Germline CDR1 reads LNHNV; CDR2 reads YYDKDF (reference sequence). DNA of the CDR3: TGTGCCACCAGCCTTTCAGATACGCAGTATTTT. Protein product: CATSLSDTQYF.

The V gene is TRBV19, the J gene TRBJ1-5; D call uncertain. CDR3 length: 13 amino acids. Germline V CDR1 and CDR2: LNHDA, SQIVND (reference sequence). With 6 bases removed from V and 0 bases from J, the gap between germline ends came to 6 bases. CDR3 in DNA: TGTGCCAGTAGCGCAGTTAGCAATCAGCCCCAGCATTTT. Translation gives CASSAVSNQPQHF.

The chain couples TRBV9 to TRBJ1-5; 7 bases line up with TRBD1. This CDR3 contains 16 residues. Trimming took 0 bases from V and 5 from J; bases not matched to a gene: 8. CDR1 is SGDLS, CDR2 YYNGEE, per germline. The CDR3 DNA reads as TGTGCCAGCAGCGTAGGCCCCGGACAGGATGATCAGCCCCAGCATTTT. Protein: CASSVGPGQDDQPQHF.

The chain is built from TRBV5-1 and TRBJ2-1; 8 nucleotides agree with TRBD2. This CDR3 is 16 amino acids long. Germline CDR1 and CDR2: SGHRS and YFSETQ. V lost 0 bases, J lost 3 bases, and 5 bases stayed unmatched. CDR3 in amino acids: CASSLVVREDYNEQFF. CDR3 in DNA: TGCGCCAGCAGCTTGGTGGTGCGGGAGGACTACAATGAGCAGTTCTTC.

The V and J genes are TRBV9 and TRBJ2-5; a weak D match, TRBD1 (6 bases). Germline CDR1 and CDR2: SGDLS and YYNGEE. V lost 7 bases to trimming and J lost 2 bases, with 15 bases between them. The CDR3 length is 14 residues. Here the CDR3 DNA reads TGTGCCAGCGGCACAGGGACCGTACAAGAGACCCAGTACTTC. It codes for CASGTGTVQETQYF.

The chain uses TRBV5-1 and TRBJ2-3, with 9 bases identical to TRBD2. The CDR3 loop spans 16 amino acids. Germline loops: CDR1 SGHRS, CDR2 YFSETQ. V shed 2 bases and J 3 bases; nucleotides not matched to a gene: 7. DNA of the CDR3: TGCGCCAGCAGCTTTGGGCGTAGCGGGAGAACAGATACGCAGTATTTT. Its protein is CASSFGRSGRTDTQYF. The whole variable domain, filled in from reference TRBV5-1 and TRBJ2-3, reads KAGVTQTPRYLIKTRGQQVTLSCSPISGHRSVSWYQQTPGQGLQFLFEYFSETQRNKGNFPGRFSGRQFSNSRSEMNVSTLELGDSALYLCASSFGRSGRTDTQYFGPGTRLTVL.

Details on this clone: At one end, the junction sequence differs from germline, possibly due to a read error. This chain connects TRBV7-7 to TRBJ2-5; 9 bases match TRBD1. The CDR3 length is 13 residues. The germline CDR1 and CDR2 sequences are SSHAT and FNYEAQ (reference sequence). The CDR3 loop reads CASSRDRVETQYF. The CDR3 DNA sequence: TGTGCTAGCAGCAGGGACAGGGTTGAGACCCAGTACTTC.

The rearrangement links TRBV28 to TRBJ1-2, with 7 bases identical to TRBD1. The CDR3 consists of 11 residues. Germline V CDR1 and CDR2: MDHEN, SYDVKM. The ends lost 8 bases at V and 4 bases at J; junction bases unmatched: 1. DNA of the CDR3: TGTGCCAGCGGGACAGTCTATGGCTACACCTTC. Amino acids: CASGTVYGYTF.

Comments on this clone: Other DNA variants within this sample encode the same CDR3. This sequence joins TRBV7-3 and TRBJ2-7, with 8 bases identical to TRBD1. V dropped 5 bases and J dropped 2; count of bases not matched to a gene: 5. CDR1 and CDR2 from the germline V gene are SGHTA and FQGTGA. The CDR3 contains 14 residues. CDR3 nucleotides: TGTGCCAGCAGCCCAGGGACAGGAACCTACGAGCAGTACTTC. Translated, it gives CASSPGTGTYEQYF.

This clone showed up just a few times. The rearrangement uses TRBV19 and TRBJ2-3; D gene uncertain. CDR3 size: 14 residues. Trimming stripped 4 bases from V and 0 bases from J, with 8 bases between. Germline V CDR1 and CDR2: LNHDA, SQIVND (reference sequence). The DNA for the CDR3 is TGTGCCAGTAGTAGGCAGACTAGCACAGATACGCAGTATTTT. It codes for CASSRQTSTDTQYF. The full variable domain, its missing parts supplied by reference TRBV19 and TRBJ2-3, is DGGITQSPKYLFRKEGQNVTLSCEQNLNHDAMYWYRQDPGQGLRLIYYSQIVNDFQKGDIAEGYSVSREKKESFPLTVTSAQKNPTAFYLCASSRQTSTDTQYFGPGTRLTVL.

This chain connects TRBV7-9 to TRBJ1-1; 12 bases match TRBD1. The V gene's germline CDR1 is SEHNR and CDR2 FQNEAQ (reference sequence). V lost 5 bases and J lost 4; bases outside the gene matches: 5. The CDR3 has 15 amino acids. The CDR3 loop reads CASSDGTGGFTEAFF. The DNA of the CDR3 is TGTGCCAGCAGCGATGGGACAGGGGGCTTCACTGAAGCTTTCTTT.

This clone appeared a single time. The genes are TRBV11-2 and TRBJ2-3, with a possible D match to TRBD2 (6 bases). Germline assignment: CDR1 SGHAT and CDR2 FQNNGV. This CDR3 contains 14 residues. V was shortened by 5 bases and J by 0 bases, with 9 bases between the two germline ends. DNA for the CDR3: TGTGCCAGCAGCCCTAGCGCCAGCACAGATACGCAGTATTTT. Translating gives CASSPSASTDTQYF.

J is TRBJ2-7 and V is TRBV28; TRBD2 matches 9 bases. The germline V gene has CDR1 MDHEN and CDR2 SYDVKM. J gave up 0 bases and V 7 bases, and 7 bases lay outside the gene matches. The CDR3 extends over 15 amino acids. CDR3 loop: CASNQEREVSYEQYF. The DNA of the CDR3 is TGTGCCAGCAACCAGGAGCGGGAGGTCTCCTACGAGCAGTACTTC.

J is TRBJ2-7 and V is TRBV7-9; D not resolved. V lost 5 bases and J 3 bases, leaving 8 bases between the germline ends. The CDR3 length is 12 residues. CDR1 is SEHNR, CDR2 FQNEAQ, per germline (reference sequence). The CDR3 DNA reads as TGTGCCAGCAGCACCGAGTACTACGAGCAGTACTTC. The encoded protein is CASSTEYYEQYF.

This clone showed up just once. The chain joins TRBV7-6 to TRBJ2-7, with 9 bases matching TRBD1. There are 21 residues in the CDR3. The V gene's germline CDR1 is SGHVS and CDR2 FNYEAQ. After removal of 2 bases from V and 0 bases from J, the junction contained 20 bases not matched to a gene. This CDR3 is CASSLYHPVEITGGSSYEQYF. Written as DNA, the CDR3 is TGTGCCAGCAGCTTATATCATCCGGTGGAAATCACAGGGGGCTCCTCCTACGAGCAGTACTTC.

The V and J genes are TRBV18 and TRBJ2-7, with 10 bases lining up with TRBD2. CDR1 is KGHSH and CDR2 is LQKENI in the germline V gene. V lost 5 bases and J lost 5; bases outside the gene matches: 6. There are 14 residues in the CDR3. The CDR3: CASSSGRETDEQYF. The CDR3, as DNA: TGTGCCAGCTCAAGCGGGAGGGAAACCGACGAGCAGTACTTC.

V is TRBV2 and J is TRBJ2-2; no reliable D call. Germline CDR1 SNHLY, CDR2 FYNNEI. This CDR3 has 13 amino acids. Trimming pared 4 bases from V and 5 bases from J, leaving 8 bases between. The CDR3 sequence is CASSGTRTGELFF. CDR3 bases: TGTGCCAGCAGTGGTACTCGGACCGGGGAGCTGTTTTTT.

This CDR3 is CATGQSFVNGYTF. As DNA, the CDR3 is TGTGCCACAGGACAATCCTTCGTGAATGGCTACACCTTC. The rearrangement links TRBV19 to TRBJ1-2, with TRBD1 as a possible D gene (5 bases). The CDR3 is made up of 13 amino acids. Germline CDR1 is LNHDA and CDR2 is SQIVND (reference sequence). Trimming pared 10 bases from V and 6 bases from J, leaving 18 bases between.

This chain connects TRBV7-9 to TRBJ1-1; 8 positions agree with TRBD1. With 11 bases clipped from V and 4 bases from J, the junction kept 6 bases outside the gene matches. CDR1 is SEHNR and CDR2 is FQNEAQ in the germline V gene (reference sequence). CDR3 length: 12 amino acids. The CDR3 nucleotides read TGTGCCTTATTTACAGGGGGCACTGAAGCTTTCTTT. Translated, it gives CALFTGGTEAFF.

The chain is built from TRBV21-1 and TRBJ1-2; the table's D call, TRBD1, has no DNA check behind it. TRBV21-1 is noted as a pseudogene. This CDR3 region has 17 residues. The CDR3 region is CASIGTKGAGGYYGYTF. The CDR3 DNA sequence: TGTGCCAGCATTGGAACCAAGGGGGCAGGGGGCTATTATGGCTACACCTTC.

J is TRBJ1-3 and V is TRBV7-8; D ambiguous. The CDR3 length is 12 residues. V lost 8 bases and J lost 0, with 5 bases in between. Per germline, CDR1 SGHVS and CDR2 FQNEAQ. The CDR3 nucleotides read TGTGCCAGCGGCACCTCTGGAAACACCATATATTTT. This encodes CASGTSGNTIYF.

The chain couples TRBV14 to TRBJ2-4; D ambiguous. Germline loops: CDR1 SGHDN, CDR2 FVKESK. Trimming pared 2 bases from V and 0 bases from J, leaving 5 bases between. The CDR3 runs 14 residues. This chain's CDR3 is CASSQSIAKNIQYF. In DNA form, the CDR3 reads TGTGCCAGCAGCCAATCCATAGCCAAAAACATTCAGTACTTC. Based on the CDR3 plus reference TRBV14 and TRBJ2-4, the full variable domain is EAGVTQFPSHSVIEKGQTVTLRCDPISGHDNLYWYRRVMGKEIKFLLHFVKESKQDESGMPNNRFLAERTGGTYSTLKVQPAELEDSGVYFCASSQSIAKNIQYFGAGTRLSVL.

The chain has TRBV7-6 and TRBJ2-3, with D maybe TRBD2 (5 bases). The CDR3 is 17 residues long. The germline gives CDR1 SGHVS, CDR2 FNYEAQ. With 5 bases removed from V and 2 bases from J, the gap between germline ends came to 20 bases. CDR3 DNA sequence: TGTGCCAGCAGCCTCACGGCGGGCGGAGTAAACACAGATACGCAGTATTTT. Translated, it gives CASSLTAGGVNTDTQYF.

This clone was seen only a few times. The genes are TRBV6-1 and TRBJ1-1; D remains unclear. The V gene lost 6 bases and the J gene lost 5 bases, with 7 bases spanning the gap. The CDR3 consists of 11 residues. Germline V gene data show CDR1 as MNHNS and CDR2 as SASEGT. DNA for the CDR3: TGTGCCAGCAGCGAGTATACTGAAGCTTTCTTT. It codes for CASSEYTEAFF.